A selection of T cell receptor beta chains follows, all from one sample in a study of T cell responses to AZD1222 COVID-19 vaccine. Sequenced by immunoSEQ multiplex PCR; TCRdb stores in-frame clones only, minus some. The sample yields approximately 140,000 clones, around 90% seen once. The material sequenced was peripheral blood, taken 28 days after the second AZD1222 dose. The receptors were sampled from an adult who received the AZD1222 COVID-19 vaccine. Both conserved end residues are part of each CDR3. The order of the fields is CDR3 DNA, CDR3 protein, V gene, J gene, clone size, D gene. A D gene is named only where the DNA matches it firmly. A clone size is listed for some rows: how often the clone was seen (once, few, many), or a class if it is expanded.

CDR3nt: TGCGCCAGCAGCTCGGGAGTCCTCCAAGAGACCCAGTACTTC
CDR3aa: CASSSGVLQETQYF
v_gene: TRBV5-1
j_gene: TRBJ2-5
abundance: .
d_gene: .

CDR3nt: TGTGCCAGCAGTGAAGCAAATAATTCACCCCTCCACTTT
CDR3aa: CASSEANNSPLHF
v_gene: TRBV2
j_gene: TRBJ1-6
abundance: .
d_gene: .

CDR3nt: TGTGCCAGCAGCGAACCCGACAGCTCCTACAATGAGCAGTTCTTC
CDR3aa: CASSEPDSSYNEQFF
v_gene: TRBV5-4
j_gene: TRBJ2-1
abundance: .
d_gene: .

CDR3nt: TGTGCCAGCAGTTCCCTGGGTACTAATGAAAAACTGTTTTTT
CDR3aa: CASSSLGTNEKLFF
v_gene: TRBV6-6
j_gene: TRBJ1-4
abundance: .
d_gene: .

CDR3nt: TGTGCCAGCAGTTTATCCCGCGGGGAAGTCTACACCTTC
CDR3aa: CASSLSRGEVYTF
v_gene: TRBV27
j_gene: TRBJ1-2
abundance: .
d_gene: .

CDR3nt: TGTGCCACCAGTGATGCTGGACTAGCGGGCACGGGGAATGAGCAGTTCTTC
CDR3aa: CATSDAGLAGTGNEQFF
v_gene: TRBV24-1
j_gene: TRBJ2-1
abundance: .
d_gene: TRBD2

CDR3nt: TGTGCCAGCAGCTACAGACACCTCTACGAGCAGTACTTC
CDR3aa: CASSYRHLYEQYF
v_gene: TRBV11-2
j_gene: TRBJ2-7
abundance: .
d_gene: .

CDR3nt: TGTGCCAGCAGCGGAGCCGACAGGGCCTACAATGAGCAGTTCTTC
CDR3aa: CASSGADRAYNEQFF
v_gene: TRBV6-5
j_gene: TRBJ2-1
abundance: once
d_gene: TRBD1

CDR3nt: TGTGCCAGCAGCCCGAGGGACCCCAATGTCCCCGGGGAGCTGTTTTTT
CDR3aa: CASSPRDPNVPGELFF
v_gene: TRBV7-2
j_gene: TRBJ2-2
abundance: once
d_gene: .

CDR3nt: TGCGCCAGCAGCTGGGAAGGGTTAGATGGCTACACCTTC
CDR3aa: CASSWEGLDGYTF
v_gene: TRBV5-1
j_gene: TRBJ1-2
abundance: .
d_gene: .

CDR3nt: TGTGCCAGCAGCTACTCGCACGTATTTACTGAAGCTTTCTTT
CDR3aa: CASSYSHVFTEAFF
v_gene: TRBV6-5
j_gene: TRBJ1-1
abundance: .
d_gene: .

CDR3nt: TGCGCCAGCAGTGAATCTGGCAGGGGTGATGAAAAACTGTTTTTT
CDR3aa: CASSESGRGDEKLFF
v_gene: TRBV10-1
j_gene: TRBJ1-4
abundance: .
d_gene: .

CDR3nt: TGTGCCAGCAGTCCCCCCACAGAATACCAAGAGACCCAGTACTTC
CDR3aa: CASSPPTEYQETQYF
v_gene: TRBV5-5
j_gene: TRBJ2-5
abundance: .
d_gene: .

CDR3nt: TGTGCCTGGAGCCGCTTATCAGGGGGGCATCAGCCCCAGCATTTT
CDR3aa: CAWSRLSGGHQPQHF
v_gene: TRBV30
j_gene: TRBJ1-5
abundance: once
d_gene: TRBD1

CDR3nt: TGCGCCAGCAGCTTGGCCTTGGCGGGAGGGCCGCAAGATACGCAGTATTTT
CDR3aa: CASSLALAGGPQDTQYF
v_gene: TRBV5-1
j_gene: TRBJ2-3
abundance: .
d_gene: TRBD2

CDR3nt: TGCGCCAGCAGCTCGGACGGGGCCTACGAGCAGTACTTC
CDR3aa: CASSSDGAYEQYF
v_gene: TRBV5-1
j_gene: TRBJ2-7
abundance: few
d_gene: .

CDR3nt: TGTGCCAGCAGCCAGGGGCTCGTTCTGAACTATGGCTACACCTTC
CDR3aa: CASSQGLVLNYGYTF
v_gene: TRBV11-2
j_gene: TRBJ1-2
abundance: .
d_gene: .

CDR3nt: TGTGCCAGCAGCTTGTTACAGGGGGGTTCACCCCTCCACTTT
CDR3aa: CASSLLQGGSPLHF
v_gene: TRBV7-2
j_gene: TRBJ1-6
abundance: .
d_gene: TRBD1

CDR3nt: TGTGCCAGCAAATGGGGGCAGGGGGCGAACACTGAAGCTTTCTTT
CDR3aa: CASKWGQGANTEAFF
v_gene: TRBV7-8
j_gene: TRBJ1-1
abundance: .
d_gene: TRBD1

CDR3nt: TGTGCCAGCAGTGAAGCGACAGGGCGGGCCTACGAGCAGTACTTC
CDR3aa: CASSEATGRAYEQYF
v_gene: TRBV6-1
j_gene: TRBJ2-7
abundance: .
d_gene: TRBD1

CDR3nt: TGTGCCAGCAGCCCCGAGGCTATGGGTGAAAAACTGTTTTTT
CDR3aa: CASSPEAMGEKLFF
v_gene: TRBV7-9
j_gene: TRBJ1-4
abundance: .
d_gene: .

CDR3nt: TGTGCCAGCAGCCGAGCGGGGACCCCGTACAATGAGCAGTTCTTC
CDR3aa: CASSRAGTPYNEQFF
v_gene: TRBV6-5
j_gene: TRBJ2-1
abundance: .
d_gene: TRBD2

CDR3nt: TGTGCCAGTAGTCCTGGGCGACAGCCCGAGTACTTC
CDR3aa: CASSPGRQPEYF
v_gene: TRBV19
j_gene: TRBJ2-5
abundance: .
d_gene: .

CDR3nt: TGTGCCAGCAGGAGGGACAGCAACAATGAGCAGTTCTTC
CDR3aa: CASRRDSNNEQFF
v_gene: TRBV2
j_gene: TRBJ2-1
abundance: .
d_gene: TRBD1

CDR3nt: TGTGCCAGCAGTGGGAACCAGGACTCACCCCTCCACTTT
CDR3aa: CASSGNQDSPLHF
v_gene: TRBV2
j_gene: TRBJ1-6
abundance: few
d_gene: .

CDR3nt: TGCGCCAGCAGGGAGGTCGGTGGGACAGGGGGCTCTGGCTACACCTTC
CDR3aa: CASREVGGTGGSGYTF
v_gene: TRBV10-2
j_gene: TRBJ1-2
abundance: .
d_gene: TRBD1

CDR3nt: TGTGCCATCAGCAGGAGCTCAACTAATGAAAAACTGTTTTTT
CDR3aa: CAISRSSTNEKLFF
v_gene: TRBV10-3
j_gene: TRBJ1-4
abundance: .
d_gene: .

CDR3nt: TGTGCCAGCAGCTTACGACCTAGCGGGCACTACAATGAGCAGTTCTTC
CDR3aa: CASSLRPSGHYNEQFF
v_gene: TRBV7-6
j_gene: TRBJ2-1
abundance: .
d_gene: TRBD2

CDR3nt: TGTGCCTGGAGTAGGATGGACTCGAACACCGGGGAGCTGTTTTTT
CDR3aa: CAWSRMDSNTGELFF
v_gene: TRBV30
j_gene: TRBJ2-2
abundance: .
d_gene: .

CDR3nt: TGTGCCAGCAGGGGGCTGAACCCGGATACGCAGTATTTT
CDR3aa: CASRGLNPDTQYF
v_gene: TRBV6-5
j_gene: TRBJ2-3
abundance: .
d_gene: .

CDR3nt: TGCGCCAGCAGCTTGGCCCCCGGGGCTAATGAAAAACTGTTTTTT
CDR3aa: CASSLAPGANEKLFF
v_gene: TRBV5-1
j_gene: TRBJ1-4
abundance: once
d_gene: .

CDR3nt: TGTGCCAGCTCGGACAGGGGGCAAAGGCATGGCTACACCTTC
CDR3aa: CASSDRGQRHGYTF
v_gene: TRBV18
j_gene: TRBJ1-2
abundance: .
d_gene: TRBD1

CDR3nt: TGCAGCGCCACCTCGATCGAGAACACTGAAGCTTTCTTT
CDR3aa: CSATSIENTEAFF
v_gene: TRBV29-1
j_gene: TRBJ1-1
abundance: .
d_gene: .

CDR3nt: TGTGCCAGCCGCGCAGGCTCCTACAATGAGCAGTTCTTC
CDR3aa: CASRAGSYNEQFF
v_gene: TRBV5-4
j_gene: TRBJ2-1
abundance: few
d_gene: .

CDR3nt: TGTGCCAGCAGTGAAGGCAACCTTAATCAGCCCCAGCATTTT
CDR3aa: CASSEGNLNQPQHF
v_gene: TRBV6-1
j_gene: TRBJ1-5
abundance: .
d_gene: .

CDR3nt: TGCGCCAGCAGTCAATCCCAAGGCACGGGGGGAAGCAGTGCCTGGGGCTACAATGAGCAGTTCTTC
CDR3aa: CASSQSQGTGGSSAWGYNEQFF
v_gene: TRBV23-1
j_gene: TRBJ2-1
abundance: once
d_gene: TRBD2

CDR3nt: TGTGCCTGGGCCGGACAGGGGGCTGGGCAGTACTTC
CDR3aa: CAWAGQGAGQYF
v_gene: TRBV30
j_gene: TRBJ2-7
abundance: .
d_gene: TRBD1

CDR3nt: TGTGCCAGCAGTGATTATCAAGGGAGTAACTATGGCTACACCTTC
CDR3aa: CASSDYQGSNYGYTF
v_gene: TRBV6-4
j_gene: TRBJ1-2
abundance: .
d_gene: .

CDR3nt: TGTGCCAGCAGTTCCAGGGATGTTCGCGGCTACACCTTC
CDR3aa: CASSSRDVRGYTF
v_gene: TRBV27
j_gene: TRBJ1-2
abundance: .
d_gene: .

CDR3nt: TGTGCCAGCAGTGTCGGGGCGCTGGACACTGAAGCTTTCTTT
CDR3aa: CASSVGALDTEAFF
v_gene: TRBV2
j_gene: TRBJ1-1
abundance: .
d_gene: .

CDR3nt: TGTGCCAGCCGCAGGGGGCAAGACTATGGCTACACCTTC
CDR3aa: CASRRGQDYGYTF
v_gene: TRBV18
j_gene: TRBJ1-2
abundance: .
d_gene: TRBD1

CDR3nt: TGTGCCAGCAGTCTGGGGGGGACAGATAATGAAAAACTGTTTTTT
CDR3aa: CASSLGGTDNEKLFF
v_gene: TRBV3-1/TRBV3-2
j_gene: TRBJ1-4
abundance: once
d_gene: TRBD1

CDR3nt: TGTGCCACGACGACTACCGGGACTAGCGGGAGTCGGGGCACCGGGGAGCTGTTTTTT
CDR3aa: CATTTTGTSGSRGTGELFF
v_gene: TRBV10-3
j_gene: TRBJ2-2
abundance: .
d_gene: TRBD2

CDR3nt: TGTGCCAGCAGTTTCTCTTGGGTGGGAGGGCAAACAGATACGCAGTATTTT
CDR3aa: CASSFSWVGGQTDTQYF
v_gene: TRBV27
j_gene: TRBJ2-3
abundance: .
d_gene: TRBD2

CDR3nt: TGTGCCAGTAGTAGGCCAGCGGGAGTCTCCTACGAGCAGTACTTC
CDR3aa: CASSRPAGVSYEQYF
v_gene: TRBV19
j_gene: TRBJ2-7
abundance: .
d_gene: TRBD2